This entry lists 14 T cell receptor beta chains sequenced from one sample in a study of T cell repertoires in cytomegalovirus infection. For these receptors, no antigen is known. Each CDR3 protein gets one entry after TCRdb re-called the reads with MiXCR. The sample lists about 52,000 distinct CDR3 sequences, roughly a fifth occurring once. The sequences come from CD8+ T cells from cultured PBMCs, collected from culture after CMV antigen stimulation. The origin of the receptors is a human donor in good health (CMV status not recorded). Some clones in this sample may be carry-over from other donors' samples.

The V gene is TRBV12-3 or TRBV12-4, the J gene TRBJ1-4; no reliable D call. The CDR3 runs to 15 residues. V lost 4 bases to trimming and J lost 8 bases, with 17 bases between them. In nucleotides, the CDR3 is TGTGCCAGCAGTTCCCAAGCTCCCCGTGGGGAAAAACTGTTTTTT. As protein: CASSSQAPRGEKLFF.

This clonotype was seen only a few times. The CDR3 is CASSLSGSSNQPQHF. The CDR3 DNA reads TGTGCCAGCAGCTTATCAGGGTCTAGCAATCAGCCCCAGCATTTT. The V gene is TRBV7-2, the J gene TRBJ1-5, with D perhaps matching TRBD1 (5 bases). Germline-derived CDR1 and CDR2 are SGHTA and FQGNSA. This CDR3 has 15 residues. V was cut by 2 bases and J by 0 bases, with 8 bases left in between. Based on the CDR3 plus reference TRBV7-2 and TRBJ1-5, the full variable domain is GAGVSQSPSNKVTEKGKDVELRCDPISGHTALYWYRQSLGQGLEFLIYFQGNSAPDKSGLPSDRFSAERTGGSVSTLTIQRTQQEDSAVYLCASSLSGSSNQPQHFGDGTRLSIL.

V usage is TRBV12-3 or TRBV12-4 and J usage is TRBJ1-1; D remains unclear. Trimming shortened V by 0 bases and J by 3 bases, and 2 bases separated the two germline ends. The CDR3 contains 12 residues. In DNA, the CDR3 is TGTGCCAGCAGTTTAGCCCACACTGAAGCTTTCTTT. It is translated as CASSLAHTEAFF.

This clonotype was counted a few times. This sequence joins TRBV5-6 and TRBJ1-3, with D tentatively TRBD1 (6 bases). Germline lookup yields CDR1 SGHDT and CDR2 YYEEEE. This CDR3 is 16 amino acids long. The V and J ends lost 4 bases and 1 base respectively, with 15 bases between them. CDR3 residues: CASSLGGAVSGNTIYF. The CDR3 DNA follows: TGTGCCAGCAGCCTGGGGGGGGCAGTTTCTGGAAACACCATATATTTT.

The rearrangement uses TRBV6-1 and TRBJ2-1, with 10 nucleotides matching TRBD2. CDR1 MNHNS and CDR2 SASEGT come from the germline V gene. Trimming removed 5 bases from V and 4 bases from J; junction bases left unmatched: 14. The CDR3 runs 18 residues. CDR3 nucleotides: TGTGCCAGCAGTCTATTCATCCTCTCTAGCGGGGGATACAATGAGCAGTTCTTC. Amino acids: CASSLFILSSGGYNEQFF.

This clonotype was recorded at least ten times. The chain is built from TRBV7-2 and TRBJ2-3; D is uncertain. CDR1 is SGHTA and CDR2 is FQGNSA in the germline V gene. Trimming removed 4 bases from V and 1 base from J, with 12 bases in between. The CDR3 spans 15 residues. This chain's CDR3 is CASSSVILGTDTQYF. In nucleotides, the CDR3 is TGTGCCAGCAGCTCGGTTATCCTCGGCACAGATACGCAGTATTTT.

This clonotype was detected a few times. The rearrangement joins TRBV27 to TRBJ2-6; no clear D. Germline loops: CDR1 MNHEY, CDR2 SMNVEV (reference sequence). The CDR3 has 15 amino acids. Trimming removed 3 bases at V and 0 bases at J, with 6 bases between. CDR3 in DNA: TGTGCCAGCAGTTTCGGCAGCTCTGGGGCCAACGTCCTGACTTTC. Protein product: CASSFGSSGANVLTF.

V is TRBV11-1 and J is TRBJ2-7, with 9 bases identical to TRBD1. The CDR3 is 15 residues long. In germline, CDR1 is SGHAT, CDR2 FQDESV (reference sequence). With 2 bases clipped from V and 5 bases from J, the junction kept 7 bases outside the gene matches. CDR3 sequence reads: CASSLRTGGRDEQYF. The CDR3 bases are TGTGCCAGCAGCTTACGCACAGGGGGCAGGGACGAGCAGTACTTC.

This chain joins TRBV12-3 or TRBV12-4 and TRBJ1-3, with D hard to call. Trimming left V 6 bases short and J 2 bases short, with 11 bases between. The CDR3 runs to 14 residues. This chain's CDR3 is CASRTDSAGNTIYF. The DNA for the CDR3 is TGTGCCAGCAGAACGGATAGCGCTGGAAACACCATATATTTT.

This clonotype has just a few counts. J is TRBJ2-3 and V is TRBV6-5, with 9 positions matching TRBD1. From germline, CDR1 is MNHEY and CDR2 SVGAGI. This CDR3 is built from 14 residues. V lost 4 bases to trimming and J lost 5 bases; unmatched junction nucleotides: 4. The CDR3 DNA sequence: TGTGCCAGCAGTTTAGGGACAGGGATAGATACGCAGTATTTT. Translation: CASSLGTGIDTQYF.

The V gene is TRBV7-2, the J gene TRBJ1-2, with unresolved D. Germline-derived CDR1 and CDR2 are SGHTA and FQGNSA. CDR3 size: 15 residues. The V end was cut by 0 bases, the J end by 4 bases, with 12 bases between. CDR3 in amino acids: CASSLAEWRTYGYTF. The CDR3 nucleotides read TGTGCCAGCAGCTTAGCCGAGTGGCGTACCTATGGCTACACCTTC.

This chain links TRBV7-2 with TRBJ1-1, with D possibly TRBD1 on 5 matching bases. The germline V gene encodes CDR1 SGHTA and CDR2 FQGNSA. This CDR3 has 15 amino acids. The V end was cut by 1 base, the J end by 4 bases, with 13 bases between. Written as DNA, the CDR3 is TGTGCCAGCAGCTTAGTGGGGGTTGGGGGCACTGAAGCTTTCTTT. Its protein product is CASSLVGVGGTEAFF.

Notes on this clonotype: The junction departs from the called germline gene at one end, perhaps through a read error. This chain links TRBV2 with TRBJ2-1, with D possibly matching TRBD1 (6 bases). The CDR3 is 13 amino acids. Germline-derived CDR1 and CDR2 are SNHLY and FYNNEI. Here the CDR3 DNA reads TGTGCCAGCAGTGGAAGGGACACAGCTAGGGTCCTCTTC. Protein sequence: CASSGRDTARVLF.

In DNA form, the CDR3 reads TGTGCCAGTAGTATAGGGCTAGAGCAGTTCTTC. It translates to CASSIGLEQFF. The chain joins TRBV19 to TRBJ2-1; D remains unclear. Trimming removed 1 base at V and 10 bases at J, with 5 bases between. This CDR3 contains 11 residues. Per the germline V gene, CDR1 is LNHDA and CDR2 is SQIVND (reference sequence).